A selection of T cell receptor beta chains follows, all from one sample in a study of early T cells in non-severe SARS-CoV-2 infection. MiXCR, run by TCRdb on the 5' RACE reads, gives a single entry per CDR3 protein. The sample holds 75,000 to 80,000 distinct CDR3 sequences, approximately 16% seen once. The specimen sequenced was whole blood. Source of these receptors: an adult who was a healthcare worker with PCR-confirmed SARS-CoV-2 infection or an uninfected control (not recorded which). Each CDR3 is given without its conserved first and last residue. Size is omitted from some rows. Given values are once, few, many or a class for expanded clones.

j_call	cdr3_length	v_call	clone_size	cdr3_aa
TRBJ2-7	10	TRBV11-2	-	ASSHPEGEQY
TRBJ2-7	16	TRBV24-1	-	ATSDSTGGYPKTYEQY
TRBJ2-5	14	TRBV6-2/TRBV6-3	few	ASRGGIAGGQETQY
TRBJ2-7	12	TRBV6-5	-	ASSFREAPYEQY
TRBJ2-3	14	TRBV24-1	-	ATSDLRGGVTDTQY
TRBJ2-3	13	TRBV5-6	few	ASSPNTWGTDTQY
TRBJ2-3	14	TRBV5-1	-	ASSLGLTVSTDTQY
TRBJ1-4	11	TRBV7-9	-	ASSPRDYGKLF
TRBJ1-4	13	TRBV7-9	few	ASSLGEQTNEKLF
TRBJ2-7	14	TRBV4-1	-	ASSQEDGYGFDEQY
TRBJ2-3	18	TRBV11-2	few	ASSSPGLVGFQGSTDTQY
TRBJ2-6	12	TRBV3-1	few	ASSSSSGANVLT
TRBJ2-2	12	TRBV6-5	many	ASSPTANTGELF
TRBJ1-5	11	TRBV18	-	ASSGGTDQPQH